This paragraph covers one T cell receptor beta chain sequence. From RNA transcripts, TCR beta CDR3 regions were amplified. First-round RT-PCR with HTBI primers amplified the TCR CDR3 region. One entry per CDR3 protein, called by TCRdb with MiXCR from the multiplex PCR reads. The table records hundreds of thousands of distinct CDR3 sequences, 35% to 40% of them present only once. The data originate from a study of T cells in Graves' hyperthyroidism and ophthalmopathy. CDR3 length equals 15 residues. V was clipped by 0 bases and J by 3 bases, with 12 bases between them. The germline CDR1 and CDR2 sequences are MGHRA and YSYEKL.

The source material was blood. The V call is TRBV4-1, the J call TRBJ2-7; D possibly matches TRBD1 or TRBD2 (7 bases each). This clonotype was sampled from a man younger than 35 with Graves' hyperthyroidism. The CDR3: CASSQETGRDYEQYF. CDR3 nucleotide sequence: TGCGCCAGCAGCCAAGAGACAGGGAGGGACTACGAGCAGTACTTC.